One TCR beta chain is described in this entry. This entry is derived from a study of blood T cell repertoires in COVID-19. On the study more broadly: The United States, Italy and Spain supplied acute and convalescent COVID-19 samples. T cells, B-cell-depleted T cells, or PBMCs provided the cDNA or gDNA that served as material.

Authors' data handling: Estimation of nucleated cell counts was performed using reference gene primer amplification. Data came from immunoSEQ multiplex PCR; TCRdb stores just in-frame clones and leaves some out. That table is the source of V, J and clone size, and D and trimming were worked out from the DNA. The data show 200,000 to 250,000 clones, about 80% seen once. Germline CDR1 reads MDHEN; CDR2 reads SYDVKM. Trimming left V 6 bases short and J 3 bases short, with 18 bases between. The CDR3 contains 15 residues. The TCR comes from a woman older than 75 with active or convalescent COVID-19. The chain links TRBV28 to TRBJ2-7; weak D call: TRBD1 (6 bases). Sequencing was done on a sample of peripheral blood. This CDR3 is CASSSYRAGSYEQYF. For the CDR3, the DNA is TGTGCCAGCAGCAGTTACAGGGCTGGCAGCTACGAGCAGTACTTC.